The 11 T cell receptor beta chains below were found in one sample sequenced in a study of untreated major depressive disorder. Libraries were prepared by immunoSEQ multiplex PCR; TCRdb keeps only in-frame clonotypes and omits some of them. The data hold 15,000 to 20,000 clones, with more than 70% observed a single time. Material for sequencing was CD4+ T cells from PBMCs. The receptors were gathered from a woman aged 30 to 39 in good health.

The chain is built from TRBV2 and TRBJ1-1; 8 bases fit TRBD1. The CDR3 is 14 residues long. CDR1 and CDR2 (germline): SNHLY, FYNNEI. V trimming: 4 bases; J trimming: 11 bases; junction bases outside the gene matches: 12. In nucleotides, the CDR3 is TGTGCCAGCAGTGCAGGGGGCGCTTCCCGTCGGGCTTTCTTT. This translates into CASSAGGASRRAFF.

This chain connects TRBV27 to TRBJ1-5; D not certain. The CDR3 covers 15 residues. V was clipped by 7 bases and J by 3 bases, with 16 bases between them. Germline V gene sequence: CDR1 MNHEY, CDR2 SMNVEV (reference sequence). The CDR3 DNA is TGTGCCAGCATCCCGGCGTGGGGTACCAATCAGCCCCAGCATTTT. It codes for CASIPAWGTNQPQHF.

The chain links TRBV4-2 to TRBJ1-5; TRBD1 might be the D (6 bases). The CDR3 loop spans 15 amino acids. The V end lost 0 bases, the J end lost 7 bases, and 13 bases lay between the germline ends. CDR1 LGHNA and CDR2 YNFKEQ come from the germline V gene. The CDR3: CASSQDPGARQPQHF. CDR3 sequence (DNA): TGTGCCAGCAGCCAAGACCCGGGGGCAAGGCAGCCCCAGCATTTT.

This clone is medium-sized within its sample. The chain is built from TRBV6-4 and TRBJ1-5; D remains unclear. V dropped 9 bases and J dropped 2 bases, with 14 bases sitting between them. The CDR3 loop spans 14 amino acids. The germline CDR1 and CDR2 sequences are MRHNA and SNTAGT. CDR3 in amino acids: CARGIRGCNQPQHF. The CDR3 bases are TGTGCCAGAGGGATACGGGGTTGCAATCAGCCCCAGCATTTT.

CDR3 loop: CASSDAGASNTGELFF. The DNA of the CDR3 is TGTGCCAGCAGCGACGCAGGGGCGTCGAACACCGGGGAGCTGTTTTTT. J is TRBJ2-2 and V is TRBV5-4; maybe TRBD1 (6 bases). Trimming took 4 bases from V and 0 from J, leaving 13 bases between them. The germline V gene encodes CDR1 SGHNT and CDR2 YYREEE (reference sequence). CDR3 length: 16 residues.

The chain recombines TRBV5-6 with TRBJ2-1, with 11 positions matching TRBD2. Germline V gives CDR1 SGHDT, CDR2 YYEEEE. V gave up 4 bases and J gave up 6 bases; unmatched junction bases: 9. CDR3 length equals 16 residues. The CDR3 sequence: CASSVLAGGTRNEQFF. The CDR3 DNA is TGTGCCAGCAGCGTCCTAGCGGGGGGCACTCGCAATGAGCAGTTCTTC.

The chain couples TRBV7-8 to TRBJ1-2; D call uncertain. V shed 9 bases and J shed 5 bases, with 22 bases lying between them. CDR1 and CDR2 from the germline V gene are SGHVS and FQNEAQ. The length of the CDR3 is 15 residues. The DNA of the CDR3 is TGTGCCAGTCAAGCCCGGCGAGAAGGTCTTTATGGCTACACCTTC. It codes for CASQARREGLYGYTF.

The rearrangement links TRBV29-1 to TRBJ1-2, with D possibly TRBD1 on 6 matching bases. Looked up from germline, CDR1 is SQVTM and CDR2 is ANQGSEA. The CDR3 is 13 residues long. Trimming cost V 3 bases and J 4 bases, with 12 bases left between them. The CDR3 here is CSVEGWGLYGYTF. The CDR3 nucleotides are TGCAGCGTTGAGGGGTGGGGGCTCTATGGCTACACCTTC.

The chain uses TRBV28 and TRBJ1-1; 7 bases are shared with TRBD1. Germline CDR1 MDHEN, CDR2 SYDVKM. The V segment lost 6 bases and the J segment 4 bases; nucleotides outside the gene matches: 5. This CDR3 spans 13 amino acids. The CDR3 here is CASRKTGITEAFF. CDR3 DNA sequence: TGTGCCAGCAGGAAGACAGGGATCACTGAAGCTTTCTTT.

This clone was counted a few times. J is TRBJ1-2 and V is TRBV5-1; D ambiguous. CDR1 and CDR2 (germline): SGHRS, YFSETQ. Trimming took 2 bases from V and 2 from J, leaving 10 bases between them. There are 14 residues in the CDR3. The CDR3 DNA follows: TGCGCCAGCAGCTTAGACACGGGGAACTATGGCTACACCTTC. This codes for CASSLDTGNYGYTF.

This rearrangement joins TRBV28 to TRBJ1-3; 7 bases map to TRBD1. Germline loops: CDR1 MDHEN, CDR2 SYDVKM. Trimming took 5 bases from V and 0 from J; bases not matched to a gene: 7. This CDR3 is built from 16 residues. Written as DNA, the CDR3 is TGTGCCAGCAGTCGAGACAGGGTAGACTCTGGAAACACCATATATTTT. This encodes CASSRDRVDSGNTIYF.